These 23 T cell receptor beta chains were all obtained from the same sample, sequenced in a study of tumor T cells in aggressive B-cell lymphoma. The method was immunoSEQ multiplex PCR; TCRdb's version includes in-frame clones alone and lacks a portion of them. The top ten hold 7% to 8% of the sample, which has roughly 1,900 clones, about 93% seen once. The sample was tumor tissue. All receptors come from an adult with diffuse large B cell lymphoma.

This rearrangement joins TRBV19 to TRBJ2-1; D is uncertain. The CDR3 spans 14 residues. The germline gives CDR1 LNHDA, CDR2 SQIVND (reference sequence). With 3 bases removed from V and 4 bases from J, the gap between germline ends came to 10 bases. CDR3 residues: CASSIYTAYNEQFF. The CDR3 DNA reads as TGTGCCAGTAGTATTTATACAGCTTACAATGAGCAGTTCTTC. The full variable domain, in which reference TRBV19 and TRBJ2-1 provide the parts outside the CDR3, is DGGITQSPKYLFRKEGQNVTLSCEQNLNHDAMYWYRQDPGQGLRLIYYSQIVNDFQKGDIAEGYSVSREKKESFPLTVTSAQKNPTAFYLCASSIYTAYNEQFFGPGTRLTVL.

This chain connects TRBV7-2 to TRBJ1-3; D is ambiguous. CDR1 and CDR2 (germline): SGHTA, FQGNSA. This CDR3 comprises 14 residues. V was shortened by 6 bases and J by 5 bases, with 14 bases between the two germline ends. This CDR3 is CASSPMGGRNTIYF. The CDR3 DNA follows: TGTGCCAGCAGTCCAATGGGAGGAAGAAACACCATATATTTT.

The chain couples TRBV18 to TRBJ2-3; D is perhaps TRBD1 (5 bases). Trimming stripped 2 bases from V and 4 bases from J, with 10 bases between. Looked up from germline, CDR1 is KGHSH and CDR2 is LQKENI. The CDR3 extends over 14 amino acids. The CDR3 loop is CASSPDGAPDTQYF. CDR3 nucleotides: TGTGCCAGCTCACCAGATGGGGCCCCAGATACGCAGTATTTT.

The chain combines TRBV7-8 with TRBJ2-7, with TRBD2 as a possible D gene (6 bases). V dropped 9 bases and J dropped 2 bases, with 14 bases sitting between them. The CDR3 is 13 amino acids. Germline loops: CDR1 SGHVS, CDR2 FQNEAQ. The CDR3 region is CASGGRNPYEQYF. CDR3 bases: TGTGCCAGTGGAGGGAGGAACCCCTACGAGCAGTACTTC.

The rearrangement uses TRBV5-1 and TRBJ2-5, with TRBD2 as a possible D gene (6 bases). The CDR3 extends over 16 amino acids. Germline assignment: CDR1 SGHRS and CDR2 YFSETQ. V was clipped by 0 bases and J by 4 bases, with 16 bases between them. CDR3 coding DNA: TGCGCCAGCAGCTTGGCGCGAGCGGGCGATGGAGAGACCCAGTACTTC. This codes for CASSLARAGDGETQYF.

The CDR3 DNA sequence: TGTGCCACCAAACAGACGGCCAGGGGAGAGACCCAGTACTTC. Encoded protein: CATKQTARGETQYF. V is TRBV2 and J is TRBJ2-5; perhaps TRBD1 as D (6 bases). The CDR3 runs to 14 residues. Between the trimmed V and J ends, which lost 10 bases and 4 bases, there was a span of 19 bases. Germline-derived CDR1 and CDR2 are SNHLY and FYNNEI.

Written as DNA, the CDR3 is TGTGCCAGCTCATCGGGGGGGGACACTGAAGCTTTCTTT. Its protein product is CASSSGGDTEAFF. The V and J genes are TRBV18 and TRBJ1-1, with D maybe TRBD1 (5 bases). The V end lost 5 bases, the J end lost 3 bases, and 10 bases lay between the germline ends. CDR3 length: 13 residues. Germline lookup yields CDR1 KGHSH and CDR2 LQKENI.

With respect to this clone: An end of the junction differs from the germline gene, which may be a read error. The chain carries TRBV10-3 and TRBJ1-3; D unclear. The CDR3 totals 13 residues. Germline V CDR1 and CDR2: ENHRY, SYGVKD. CDR3 region: CAISDSSGNTIYF. In DNA, the CDR3 is TGTGCTATCAGTGATAGCTCTGGAAACACCATATATTTT.

The chain employs TRBV4-1 and TRBJ1-1; 7 bases align to TRBD1. V shed 3 bases and J 0 bases; nucleotides not matched to a gene: 25. The CDR3 has 22 amino acids. Germline V gene sequence: CDR1 MGHRA, CDR2 YSYEKL. The CDR3 nucleotides read TGCGCCAGCAGCCACCCGCGCCGGACAGGCGGAGTGAGTAAAATCATGAACACTGAAGCTTTCTTT. This translates into CASSHPRRTGGVSKIMNTEAFF.

This chain joins TRBV2 and TRBJ2-3, with 11 nucleotides matching TRBD2. The ends lost 4 bases at V and 2 bases at J; junction bases unmatched: 5. This CDR3 region has 16 residues. Germline V gene sequence: CDR1 SNHLY, CDR2 FYNNEI. Here the CDR3 reads CASSGTSGGATDTQYF. The CDR3 nucleotides are TGTGCCAGCAGTGGTACTAGCGGGGGAGCCACAGATACGCAGTATTTT.

The J gene is TRBJ1-5, the V gene TRBV18; no clear D. CDR3 size: 14 residues. Germline assignment: CDR1 KGHSH and CDR2 LQKENI. With 2 bases removed from V and 2 bases from J, the gap between germline ends came to 7 bases. CDR3 nucleotides: TGTGCCAGCTCACCAGTCCAGGGCAATCAGCCCCAGCATTTT. Translated, it gives CASSPVQGNQPQHF.

This chain links TRBV28 with TRBJ1-3; D not certain. Germline values: CDR1 MDHEN, CDR2 SYDVKM. Trimming took off 7 bases at V and 3 bases at J, with 13 bases between the two ends. The CDR3 consists of 14 residues. The CDR3 DNA reads as TGTGCCAGCACCTCCCCGGCAGGTGGAAACACCATATATTTT. It yields the protein CASTSPAGGNTIYF.

The chain has TRBV6-5 and TRBJ2-7, with TRBD2 matching over 9 bases. The junction had 10 bases not matched to a gene; V was cut back by 6 bases and J by 10 bases. The CDR3 length is 13 residues. Germline V gene sequence: CDR1 MNHEY, CDR2 SVGAGI. DNA for the CDR3: TGTGCCAGCAGCCGTAGCGGGAGCCTCCGTCAGTACTTC. This translates into CASSRSGSLRQYF.

The gene calls are TRBV9 and TRBJ1-1; TRBD1 matches 9 bases. After removal of 4 bases from V and 4 bases from J, the junction contained 11 bases not matched to a gene. Germline-derived CDR1 and CDR2 are SGDLS and YYNGEE. The CDR3 length is 16 residues. The CDR3 sequence: CASSSTKGQGTTEAFF. The DNA of the CDR3 is TGTGCCAGCAGCTCCACTAAGGGACAGGGTACCACTGAAGCTTTCTTT.

This clone was counted once. The chain is built from TRBV29-1 and TRBJ1-1, with D perhaps matching TRBD1 (5 bases). Trimming took off 5 bases at V and 0 bases at J, with 13 bases between the two ends. The CDR3 spans 14 residues. Germline V gene lookup returns CDR1 SQVTM and CDR2 ANQGSEA. CDR3 amino acids: CSVWGGQMNTEAFF. The CDR3, as DNA: TGCAGCGTTTGGGGCGGCCAGATGAACACTGAAGCTTTCTTT.

The J gene is TRBJ2-6, the V gene TRBV19, with a possible D match to TRBD2 (6 bases). V was pared by 7 bases and J by 2 bases, with 18 bases between. In germline, CDR1 is LNHDA, CDR2 SQIVND (reference sequence). The CDR3 spans 17 residues. The CDR3 here is CASKGWRASPGANVLTF. The CDR3 nucleotides are TGTGCCAGTAAAGGGTGGAGGGCAAGTCCTGGGGCCAACGTCCTGACTTTC.

CDR3 residues: CASSPRGQDTEAFF. Written as DNA, the CDR3 is TGTGCCAGCTCACCAAGGGGCCAAGACACTGAAGCTTTCTTT. This sequence joins TRBV18 and TRBJ1-1; weak D call: TRBD1 (5 bases). V was trimmed by 2 bases and J by 3 bases, leaving 10 bases between them. The CDR3 contains 14 residues. The V gene's germline CDR1 is KGHSH and CDR2 LQKENI.

The chain links TRBV7-6 to TRBJ2-5, with 8 positions matching TRBD2. The J call may be mistaken, given a closer DNA end match to TRBJ2-7. In germline, CDR1 is SGHVS, CDR2 FNYEAQ. The CDR3 totals 15 residues. The DNA of the CDR3 is TGTGCCAGCAGCTTAGCGGCGGGAGGAACCTACGAGCAGTACTTC. It codes for CASSLAAGGTYEQYF.

Comments on this clone: Germline is not matched at one junction end, which may reflect a read error. This rearrangement joins TRBV7-9 to TRBJ2-3; TRBD1 is a possible D gene (6 bases). Germline CDR1 reads SEHNR; CDR2 reads FQNEAQ (reference sequence). This CDR3 has 14 residues. For the CDR3, the DNA is TGTGTCAGCAGCTTAGAGGGGGGCACAGATACGCAGTATTTT. It codes for CVSSLEGGTDTQYF.

The chain is built from TRBV9 and TRBJ2-7, with 10 nucleotides matching TRBD2. From germline, CDR1 is SGDLS and CDR2 YYNGEE. CDR3 length: 15 amino acids. V lost 3 bases to trimming and J lost 4 bases; unmatched junction nucleotides: 7. As DNA, the CDR3 is TGTGCCAGCAGCGAAAGCACTAGCGGGGCTTACGAGCAGTACTTC. This codes for CASSESTSGAYEQYF.

The rearrangement links TRBV6-5 to TRBJ2-1; D is possibly TRBD2 (7 bases). The CDR3 spans 14 residues. Trimming took off 8 bases at V and 8 bases at J, with 19 bases between the two ends. Germline-derived CDR1 and CDR2 are MNHEY and SVGAGI. This CDR3 is CASGLGGAQYEQFF. CDR3 nucleotides: TGTGCCAGCGGGTTAGGGGGGGCCCAATATGAGCAGTTCTTC.

The rearrangement uses TRBV5-1 and TRBJ2-3, with 7 bases identical to TRBD2. Germline loops: CDR1 SGHRS, CDR2 YFSETQ. Germline trimming cut 2 bases from V and 4 bases from J; bases unmatched to any gene: 19. The CDR3 has 19 residues. CDR3 residues: CASSLNPGLSPGRADTQYF. The CDR3 nucleotides read TGCGCCAGCAGCTTAAACCCGGGACTATCTCCGGGAAGGGCAGATACGCAGTATTTT.

The chain uses TRBV30 and TRBJ1-1, with D perhaps matching TRBD1 (6 bases). CDR1 GTSNPN and CDR2 SVGIG come from the germline V gene (reference sequence). The CDR3 has 12 residues. V was trimmed by 6 bases and J by 4 bases, leaving 12 bases between them. This CDR3 reads CACAQGFTEAFF. CDR3 coding DNA: TGTGCCTGCGCACAGGGTTTCACTGAAGCTTTCTTT.